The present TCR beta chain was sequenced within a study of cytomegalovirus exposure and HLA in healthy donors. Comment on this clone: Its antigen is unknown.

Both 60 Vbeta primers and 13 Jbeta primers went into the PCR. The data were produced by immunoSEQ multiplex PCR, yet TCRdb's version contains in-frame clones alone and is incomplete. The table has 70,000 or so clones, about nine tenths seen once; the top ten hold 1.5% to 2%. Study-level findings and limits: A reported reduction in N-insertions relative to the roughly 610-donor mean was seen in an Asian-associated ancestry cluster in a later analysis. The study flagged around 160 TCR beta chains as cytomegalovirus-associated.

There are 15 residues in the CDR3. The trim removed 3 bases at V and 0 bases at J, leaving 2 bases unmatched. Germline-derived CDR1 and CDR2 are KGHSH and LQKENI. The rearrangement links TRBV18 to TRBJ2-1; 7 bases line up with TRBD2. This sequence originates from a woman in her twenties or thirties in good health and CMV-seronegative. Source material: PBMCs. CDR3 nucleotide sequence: TGTGCCAGCTCACCGGGACTACCCTCCTACAATGAGCAGTTCTTC. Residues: CASSPGLPSYNEQFF.